The T cell receptor delta chain under discussion was sequenced for a study of gamma-delta chains in newborns, infants, children. Study overall: Polyclonal expansion of innate γδ T cells after birth follows microbial exposure.

TCRdb re-called the reads through CATT. The data show 800 to 1,100 delta-chain clones, approximately 1.4% seen once. With respect to this clone: Given a much more abundant clone one base away, this may be a read error.

V lost 0 bases, J lost 3 bases, and 25 bases lay in between. The CDR3 consists of 19 residues. CDR1 is GEAIGNYY and CDR2 is EKD in the germline V gene. The sequenced sample was blood. V usage is TRDV2 and J usage is TRDJ1; no firm D call. The sequence was collected from a child in good health. In DNA, the CDR3 is TGTGCCTGTGACACCGTTCGGGGTGGGAGATTAAAGCATGCCGATAAACTCATCTTT. The encoded protein is CACDTVRGGRLKHADKLIF.